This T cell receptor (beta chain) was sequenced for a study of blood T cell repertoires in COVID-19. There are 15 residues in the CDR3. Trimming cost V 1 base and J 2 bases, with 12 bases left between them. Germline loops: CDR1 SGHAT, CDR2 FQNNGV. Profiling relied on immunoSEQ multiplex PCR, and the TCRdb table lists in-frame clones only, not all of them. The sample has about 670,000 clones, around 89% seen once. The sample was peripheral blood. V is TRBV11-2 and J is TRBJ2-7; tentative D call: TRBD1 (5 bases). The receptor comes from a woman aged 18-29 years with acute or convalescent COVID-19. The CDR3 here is CASSLGSGNPYEQYF. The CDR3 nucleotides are TGTGCCAGCAGCTTAGGGTCAGGGAATCCCTACGAGCAGTACTTC. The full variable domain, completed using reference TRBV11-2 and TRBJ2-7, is EAGVAQSPRYKIIEKRQSVAFWCNPISGHATLYWYQQILGQGPKLLIQFQNNGVVDDSQLPKDRFSAERLKGVDSTLKIQPAKLEDSAVYLCASSLGSGNPYEQYFGPGTRLTVT.